The 10 T cell receptor beta chains presented below share a single source sample, sequenced in a study of blood T cell repertoires in COVID-19. Assay used: immunoSEQ multiplex PCR; TCRdb lists only in-frame clones, some missing. The sample includes 200,000 to 300,000 clones, around nine tenths seen only once; the top ten take 1.5% to 2%. The source material was peripheral blood. The origin of the receptors is an older woman who had recovered from COVID-19.

This chain uses TRBV27 with TRBJ2-2; a weak D match, TRBD2 (6 bases). Germline V gene data show CDR1 as MNHEY and CDR2 as SMNVEV (reference sequence). The V end lost 2 bases, the J end lost 6 bases, and 13 bases lay between the germline ends. The CDR3 consists of 15 residues. The CDR3 loop reads CASSLDIAVPGELFF. The CDR3, as DNA: TGTGCCAGCAGTTTAGACATAGCGGTCCCCGGGGAGCTGTTTTTT.

The chain employs TRBV9 and TRBJ2-3, with 9 bases lining up with TRBD1. Germline loops: CDR1 SGDLS, CDR2 YYNGEE. This CDR3 region has 17 residues. Unmatched junction bases numbered 9, after V lost 3 bases and J lost 1 base. CDR3: CASSAQQGALGTDTQYF. The CDR3 bases are TGTGCCAGCAGCGCCCAACAGGGGGCCCTTGGCACAGATACGCAGTATTTT. The entire variable domain, with the rest obtained from reference TRBV9 and TRBJ2-3, is as follows: DSGVTQTPKHLITATGQRVTLRCSPRSGDLSVYWYQQSLDQGLQFLIQYYNGEERAKGNILERFSAQQFPDLHSELNLSSLELGDSALYFCASSAQQGALGTDTQYFGPGTRLTVL.

The rearrangement joins TRBV4-1 to TRBJ1-6, with 8 bases identical to TRBD1. CDR1 MGHRA and CDR2 YSYEKL come from the germline V gene. After removal of 4 bases from V and 7 bases from J, the junction contained 12 bases not matched to a gene. The CDR3 covers 17 residues. CDR3 protein: CASSPGLRTGLNSPLHF. The DNA of the CDR3 is TGCGCCAGCAGCCCCGGGTTGAGGACAGGGCTAAATTCACCCCTCCACTTT.

This clone was recorded once. V usage is TRBV2 and J usage is TRBJ2-3, with 11 bases fitting TRBD2. Germline V lookup: CDR1 SNHLY, CDR2 FYNNEI. Trimming took 4 bases from V and 1 from J; bases not matched to a gene: 4. CDR3 length: 16 residues. The CDR3 DNA follows: TGTGCCAGCAGTGTCGGTAGCGGGGGGGGCACAGATACGCAGTATTTT. Translated: CASSVGSGGGTDTQYF.

This chain joins TRBV12-3 or TRBV12-4 and TRBJ1-4; D unresolved. The CDR3 is 12 amino acids. Trimming removed 5 bases at V and 9 bases at J, with 10 bases between. The CDR3 bases are TGTGCCAGCAGTGGTTTTGACAAAAAACTGTTTTTT. Protein sequence: CASSGFDKKLFF.

This clone appeared once. V and J are TRBV5-1 and TRBJ2-7; D possibly corresponds to TRBD1 (5 bases). Trimming left V 4 bases short and J 6 bases short, with 14 bases between. The length of the CDR3 is 13 residues. CDR1 and CDR2 (germline): SGHRS, YFSETQ. The CDR3 nucleotides read TGCGCCAGCAGCGCTCCAAGACAGTTCGAGCAGTACTTC. Protein sequence: CASSAPRQFEQYF.

This chain links TRBV11-1 with TRBJ2-2; 8 bases line up with TRBD1. CDR1 SGHAT and CDR2 FQDESV come from the germline V gene (reference sequence). The CDR3 runs to 15 residues. Trimming at V came to 4 bases and at J to 5 bases, leaving 6 bases not matched to a gene. The CDR3 sequence: CASSSRDRLTGELFF. CDR3 DNA sequence: TGTGCCAGCAGCTCTCGGGACAGGCTTACCGGGGAGCTGTTTTTT.

This chain uses TRBV28 with TRBJ2-7; TRBD2 matches 8 bases. Germline CDR1 is MDHEN and CDR2 is SYDVKM. CDR3 length: 15 residues. The junction had 8 bases not matched to a gene; V was cut back by 5 bases and J by 2 bases. CDR3 sequence: CASSELGLGTYEQYF. The CDR3 bases are TGTGCCAGCAGTGAATTGGGACTAGGGACCTACGAGCAGTACTTC.

Many counts were recorded for this clone. The chain combines TRBV5-1 with TRBJ1-2, with TRBD1 matching 8 bases. Germline CDR1 reads SGHRS; CDR2 reads YFSETQ. This CDR3 is 14 amino acids long. Trimming took 5 bases from V and 7 from J; bases not matched to a gene: 10. In DNA, the CDR3 is TGCGCCAGCAGGGAGGAACAGGGGGATTTTGGCTACACCTTC. This sequence encodes CASREEQGDFGYTF.

The gene calls are TRBV20-1 and TRBJ2-1; D is unclear. This CDR3 has 12 amino acids. V lost 6 bases to trimming and J lost 9 bases, with 15 bases between them. Per the germline V gene, CDR1 is DFQATT and CDR2 is SNEGSKA (reference sequence). The CDR3 protein is CSASLRVGEQFF. Here the CDR3 DNA reads TGCAGTGCCAGTCTCCGGGTGGGTGAGCAGTTCTTC.